What follows are 16 T cell receptor beta chains derived from one specimen sequenced in a study of control samples from healthy donors and cancer patients. Assay used: immunoSEQ multiplex PCR; TCRdb lists only in-frame clones, some missing. The sample has approximately 160,000 clones; about 91% are singletons. The sequenced material came from blood. These receptors originate from a middle-aged woman in good health.

This chain links TRBV28 with TRBJ1-1; D perhaps matches TRBD1 (6 bases). CDR1 and CDR2 from the germline V gene are MDHEN and SYDVKM. The ends were cut back, 7 bases at V and 4 bases at J, with 16 bases in the middle. The length of the CDR3 is 14 residues. CDR3 sequence reads: CASTLRGRGTEAFF. CDR3 DNA sequence: TGTGCCAGCACCCTGAGGGGGAGGGGCACTGAAGCTTTCTTT.

This chain uses TRBV9 with TRBJ1-1; no clear D. CDR1 and CDR2 (germline): SGDLS, YYNGEE. Trimming stripped 4 bases from V and 1 base from J, with 11 bases between. This CDR3 spans 14 amino acids. The CDR3 coding sequence is TGTGCCAGCAGCCAGTCGCGGTGGAACACTGAAGCTTTCTTT. Translation gives CASSQSRWNTEAFF.

The chain recombines TRBV10-1 with TRBJ1-1; D is possibly TRBD1 (6 bases). This CDR3 region has 15 residues. Looked up from germline, CDR1 is WNHNN and CDR2 is SYGVQD (reference sequence). The V and J ends lost 4 bases and 1 base respectively, with 13 bases between them. For the CDR3, the DNA is TGCGCCAGCAGTGGGGGACAAGGGTGGAACACTGAAGCTTTCTTT. Its protein product is CASSGGQGWNTEAFF.

The chain recombines TRBV19 with TRBJ2-5; TRBD1 might be the D (6 bases). The V gene's germline CDR1 is LNHDA and CDR2 SQIVND (reference sequence). Trimming stripped 5 bases from V and 3 bases from J, with 13 bases between. The CDR3 spans 14 residues. DNA for the CDR3: TGTGCCAGTAGTCCACAAGGGGACAAAGAGACCCAGTACTTC. Translation gives CASSPQGDKETQYF.

The J gene is TRBJ1-4, the V gene TRBV2, with D possibly matching TRBD1 (6 bases). Looked up from germline, CDR1 is SNHLY and CDR2 is FYNNEI. The CDR3 loop spans 15 amino acids. With 6 bases removed from V and 7 bases from J, the gap between germline ends came to 18 bases. CDR3 sequence (DNA): TGTGCCAGCAGAGACTTCGCAGGGGAGGCTGAAAAACTGTTTTTT. This translates into CASRDFAGEAEKLFF.

The chain employs TRBV19 and TRBJ1-2; TRBD1 agrees at 9 bases. Trimming took 7 bases from V and 2 from J; bases not matched to a gene: 8. The CDR3 totals 15 residues. Germline V gene lookup returns CDR1 LNHDA and CDR2 SQIVND (reference sequence). CDR3 protein: CASNTGQGGNYGYTF. DNA of the CDR3: TGTGCCAGTAATACGGGACAGGGTGGGAACTATGGCTACACCTTC.

This clone occurred a few times. The chain uses TRBV2 and TRBJ1-6; D is possibly TRBD1 (5 bases). The CDR3 spans 15 residues. V shed 4 bases and J shed 8 bases, with 15 bases lying between them. Germline CDR1 and CDR2: SNHLY and FYNNEI. As DNA, the CDR3 is TGTGCCAGCAGTGTCGAATGGGGGTTCGATTCACCCCTCCACTTT. Translated: CASSVEWGFDSPLHF.

The chain joins TRBV6-1 to TRBJ2-3, with TRBD1 matching 7 bases. This CDR3 region has 17 residues. Looked up from germline, CDR1 is MNHNS and CDR2 is SASEGT. Unmatched junction bases numbered 7, after V lost 0 bases and J lost 1 base. Written as DNA, the CDR3 is TGTGCCAGCAGTGAAGCGGCCCCGGGGACAGGCACAGATACGCAGTATTTT. It codes for CASSEAAPGTGTDTQYF.

The genes are TRBV29-1 and TRBJ1-5, with TRBD1 matching over 10 bases. Germline CDR1 reads SQVTM; CDR2 reads ANQGSEA. The CDR3 covers 15 residues. CDR3 amino acids: CSKGDRGLFGQPQHF. The DNA for the CDR3 is TGCAGTAAGGGGGACAGGGGTTTATTTGGTCAGCCCCAGCATTTT. Drawing the rest from reference TRBV29-1 and TRBJ1-5, the complete variable domain is SAVISQKPSRDICQRGTSLTIQCQVDSQVTMMFWYRQQPGQSLTLIATANQGSEATYESGFVIDKFPISRPNLTFSTLTVSNMSPEDSSIYLCSKGDRGLFGQPQHFGDGTRLSIL.

The chain couples TRBV7-6 to TRBJ1-5; tentative D call: TRBD1 (5 bases). V lost 4 bases and J 4 bases, leaving 17 bases between the germline ends. The CDR3 is 16 residues long. Germline assignment: CDR1 SGHVS and CDR2 FNYEAQ. CDR3 nucleotides: TGTGCCAGCAGCTCTATTAGGGGCAGCACTAATCAGCCCCAGCATTTT. Its translation is CASSSIRGSTNQPQHF.

The chain is built from TRBV5-1 and TRBJ2-1; no clear D. This CDR3 has 13 amino acids. Germline V lookup: CDR1 SGHRS, CDR2 YFSETQ. V dropped 0 bases and J dropped 6 bases, with 7 bases sitting between them. The CDR3 protein is CASSLGDINEQFF. CDR3 nucleotides: TGCGCCAGCAGCTTGGGCGATATCAATGAGCAGTTCTTC.

V and J are TRBV5-4 and TRBJ1-4; D is ambiguous. With 0 bases removed from V and 3 bases from J, the gap between germline ends came to 12 bases. Germline CDR1 reads SGHNT; CDR2 reads YYREEE (reference sequence). The CDR3 totals 16 residues. In DNA form, the CDR3 reads TGTGCCAGCAGCTTGGCCGGCCCTGGGGCTAATGAAAAACTGTTTTTT. Encoded protein: CASSLAGPGANEKLFF.

In its sample, this clone was seen a few times. This chain joins TRBV14 and TRBJ2-7; D is unclear. Trimming took 4 bases from V and 4 from J, leaving 14 bases between them. This CDR3 comprises 14 residues. From germline, CDR1 is SGHDN and CDR2 FVKESK. The CDR3 sequence is CASSPTKMAYEQYF. The CDR3 nucleotides are TGTGCCAGCAGCCCGACAAAAATGGCGTACGAGCAGTACTTC.

The chain combines TRBV7-6 with TRBJ1-1; 9 bases are shared with TRBD1. The CDR3 extends over 14 amino acids. Trimming cost V 1 base and J 10 bases; bases outside gene matches: 7. Germline CDR1 and CDR2: SGHVS and FNYEAQ. CDR3 loop: CASSLEGTGMVAFF. CDR3 nucleotides: TGTGCCAGCAGCTTAGAAGGGACAGGGATGGTAGCTTTCTTT.

The rearrangement joins TRBV27 to TRBJ2-3; 8 bases map to TRBD2. The CDR3 totals 18 residues. Germline values: CDR1 MNHEY, CDR2 SMNVEV (reference sequence). J lost 2 bases, V lost 5 bases, and 15 bases had no gene match. CDR3 bases: TGTGCCAGCAGTCCCGTAGTCCAGCGGGGGCCTTTCACAGATACGCAGTATTTT. The encoded protein is CASSPVVQRGPFTDTQYF.

This chain connects TRBV10-3 to TRBJ1-2; the D gene is possibly TRBD1 (5 bases). V shed 7 bases and J shed 8 bases, with 17 bases lying between them. CDR1 and CDR2 from the germline V gene are ENHRY and SYGVKD. This CDR3 is built from 13 residues. The CDR3 coding sequence is TGTGCCATCACCTTAGGGGCGTTGGACGGCTACACCTTC. This sequence encodes CAITLGALDGYTF.